The T cell receptor beta chain under discussion was sequenced for a study of blood T cell repertoires in COVID-19. As for the study in general: In each case, the material was cDNA or gDNA derived from T cells, B-cell-depleted T cells, or PBMCs.

This CDR3 is 15 amino acids long. Germline loops: CDR1 SGHVS, CDR2 FQNEAQ. V trimming: 5 bases; J trimming: 0 bases; junction bases outside the gene matches: 5. The protocol was immunoSEQ multiplex PCR, while the TCRdb copy is restricted to in-frame clones and leaves out a portion. The table includes around 300,000 clones, roughly 90% detected once. This clone was observed once. The chain joins TRBV7-8 to TRBJ1-1; 8 bases align to TRBD1. The sequence was obtained from a woman in her twenties or thirties who had recovered from COVID-19. The sequencing sample was made of PBMCs or T cells enriched from blood (not recorded which). CDR3 in DNA: TGTGCCAGCAGCCGAGACAGGGGAGTGAACACTGAAGCTTTCTTT. It specifies CASSRDRGVNTEAFF.